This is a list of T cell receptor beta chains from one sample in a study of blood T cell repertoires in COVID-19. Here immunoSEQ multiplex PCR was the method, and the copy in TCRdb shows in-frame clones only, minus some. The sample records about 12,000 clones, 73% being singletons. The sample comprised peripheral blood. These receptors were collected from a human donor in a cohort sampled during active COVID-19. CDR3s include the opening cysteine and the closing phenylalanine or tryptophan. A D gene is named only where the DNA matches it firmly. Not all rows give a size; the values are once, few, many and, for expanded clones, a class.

CDR3 DNA: TGTGCCTGGACCGGGTCCTCTTCGACTAATGAAAAACTGTTTTTT
CDR3 protein: CAWTGSSSTNEKLFF
V gene: TRBV30
D gene: -
CDR3 length: 15
J gene: TRBJ1-4
clone size: -

CDR3 DNA: TGTGCCAGCAGTTACTCCCCAGGGTACGGAAAACTGTTTTTT
CDR3 protein: CASSYSPGYGKLFF
V gene: TRBV6-5
D gene: -
CDR3 length: 14
J gene: TRBJ1-4
clone size: -

CDR3 DNA: TGTGCCAGCAGTCCCGCAGGGGGTCAGCCCCAGCATTTT
CDR3 protein: CASSPAGGQPQHF
V gene: TRBV2
D gene: TRBD1
CDR3 length: 13
J gene: TRBJ1-5
clone size: -

CDR3 DNA: TGTGCCACCCAGCGTAGTCCCCAAGAGACCCAGTACTTC
CDR3 protein: CATQRSPQETQYF
V gene: TRBV2
D gene: -
CDR3 length: 13
J gene: TRBJ2-5
clone size: -

CDR3 DNA: TGTGCCAGCAGTCCCGGGACTAGCGTGAACATTCAGTACTTC
CDR3 protein: CASSPGTSVNIQYF
V gene: TRBV28
D gene: TRBD2
CDR3 length: 14
J gene: TRBJ2-4
clone size: -

CDR3 DNA: TGCGCCAGCAGCCCCGGACGGGAACAAGAGACCCAGTACTTC
CDR3 protein: CASSPGREQETQYF
V gene: TRBV5-1
D gene: -
CDR3 length: 14
J gene: TRBJ2-5
clone size: -

CDR3 DNA: TGTGCCAGCAGCCGGACAGGGGGCACAGATACGCAGTATTTT
CDR3 protein: CASSRTGGTDTQYF
V gene: TRBV27
D gene: TRBD1
CDR3 length: 14
J gene: TRBJ2-3
clone size: -

CDR3 DNA: TGTGCCAGCAGTCCTTCGCACCGCGCCAGGGGTATCTATGGCTACACCTTC
CDR3 protein: CASSPSHRARGIYGYTF
V gene: TRBV28
D gene: -
CDR3 length: 17
J gene: TRBJ1-2
clone size: once

CDR3 DNA: TGTGCCAGTGGGACTGCCGAGACCCAGTACTTC
CDR3 protein: CASGTAETQYF
V gene: TRBV2
D gene: -
CDR3 length: 11
J gene: TRBJ2-5
clone size: -

CDR3 DNA: TGTGCCAGCGGGGGGGAACTGTACGAGCAGTACTTC
CDR3 protein: CASGGELYEQYF
V gene: TRBV2
D gene: TRBD2
CDR3 length: 12
J gene: TRBJ2-7
clone size: -

CDR3 DNA: TGCGCCAGCAGCCCCTCGACAGTTGGGGGCACAGATACGCAGTATTTT
CDR3 protein: CASSPSTVGGTDTQYF
V gene: TRBV5-1
D gene: -
CDR3 length: 16
J gene: TRBJ2-3
clone size: once

CDR3 DNA: TGTGCCAGCAGCCTACCGCCCGGGGGGAGGGTGTCCTACGAGCAGTACTTC
CDR3 protein: CASSLPPGGRVSYEQYF
V gene: TRBV7-8
D gene: TRBD2
CDR3 length: 17
J gene: TRBJ2-7
clone size: once

CDR3 DNA: TGTGCCAGCAGCTTATTGCCAGCGGGAGGGGTCGGGGAGCTGTTTTTT
CDR3 protein: CASSLLPAGGVGELFF
V gene: TRBV7-3
D gene: TRBD2
CDR3 length: 16
J gene: TRBJ2-2
clone size: -

CDR3 DNA: TGTGCCAGCTCACGGGAGTCTGAAGCTTTCTTT
CDR3 protein: CASSRESEAFF
V gene: TRBV18
D gene: -
CDR3 length: 11
J gene: TRBJ1-1
clone size: -

CDR3 DNA: TGCAGTGTTCTCGACATCCCTGGCTACACCTTC
CDR3 protein: CSVLDIPGYTF
V gene: TRBV20-1
D gene: -
CDR3 length: 11
J gene: TRBJ1-2
clone size: few

CDR3 DNA: TGTGCCAGCTCACAGGGGGACAATCAGCCCCAGCATTTT
CDR3 protein: CASSQGDNQPQHF
V gene: TRBV18
D gene: -
CDR3 length: 13
J gene: TRBJ1-5
clone size: -

CDR3 DNA: TGTGCCAGCCAAACGCCAGGGCGGGAGCAGTTCTTC
CDR3 protein: CASQTPGREQFF
V gene: TRBV9
D gene: -
CDR3 length: 12
J gene: TRBJ2-1
clone size: medium-sized

CDR3 DNA: TGCGCCAGCAGCTTCGGGACAAATTATAATGAAAAACTGTTTTTT
CDR3 protein: CASSFGTNYNEKLFF
V gene: TRBV5-1
D gene: -
CDR3 length: 15
J gene: TRBJ1-4
clone size: -

CDR3 DNA: TGTGCCAGTAGTATTGAGAGCTCCTATAATTCACCCCTCCACTTT
CDR3 protein: CASSIESSYNSPLHF
V gene: TRBV19
D gene: -
CDR3 length: 15
J gene: TRBJ1-6
clone size: -

CDR3 DNA: TGTGCCAGCAGGCCCCCGGGACAGAATTACGAGCAGTACTTC
CDR3 protein: CASRPPGQNYEQYF
V gene: TRBV6-5
D gene: TRBD1
CDR3 length: 14
J gene: TRBJ2-7
clone size: -

CDR3 DNA: TGCGCCAGCAGCCAGGGACAGGGCTACAATGAGCAGTTCTTC
CDR3 protein: CASSQGQGYNEQFF
V gene: TRBV5-1
D gene: TRBD1
CDR3 length: 14
J gene: TRBJ2-1
clone size: -

CDR3 DNA: TGTGCCAGCAGTTTAGGTCTAGCGCGCTACGAGCAGTACTTC
CDR3 protein: CASSLGLARYEQYF
V gene: TRBV28
D gene: -
CDR3 length: 14
J gene: TRBJ2-7
clone size: -